This T cell receptor (beta chain) originates from a study of vaccination effects on CD4 cells after COVID-19. In regard to this clone: Its antigen is not known.

TCRdb's table, derived via immunoSEQ multiplex PCR, lists solely in-frame clones and lacks some. The table records 50,000 to 75,000 clones, 81% of them present only once. From germline, CDR1 is MDHEN and CDR2 SYDVKM. The length of the CDR3 is 16 residues. V was shortened by 3 bases and J by 4 bases, with 16 bases between the two germline ends. Points from the study as a whole: Infection- and vaccine-induced clones contracted markedly late after vaccination.

Antigen-specific CD4+ T cells were first expanded with viral peptide pools by the ViraFEST assay and only then sequenced. Having been cultured for about ten days, the cells underwent CD4+ T cell isolation. The specimen comprised CD4+ T cells from PBMCs cultured with HCoV-229E spike peptides, sampled before COVID-19 vaccination. The origin of this receptor is a human donor who received a COVID-19 vaccine. This chain uses TRBV28 with TRBJ2-1; TRBD1 might be the D (5 bases). CDR3 sequence reads: CASSLYVAGSYNEQFF. CDR3 sequence (DNA): TGTGCCAGCAGTTTGTATGTGGCAGGGTCTTACAATGAGCAGTTCTTC.